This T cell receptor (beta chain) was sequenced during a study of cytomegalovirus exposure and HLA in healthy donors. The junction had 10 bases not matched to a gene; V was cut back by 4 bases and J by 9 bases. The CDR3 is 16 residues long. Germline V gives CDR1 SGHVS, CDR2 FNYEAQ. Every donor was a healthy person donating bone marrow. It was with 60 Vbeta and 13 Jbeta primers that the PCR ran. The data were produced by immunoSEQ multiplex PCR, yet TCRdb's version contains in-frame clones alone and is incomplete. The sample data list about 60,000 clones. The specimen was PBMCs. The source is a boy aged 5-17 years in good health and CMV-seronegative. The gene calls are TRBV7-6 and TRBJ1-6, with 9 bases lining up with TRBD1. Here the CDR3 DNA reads TGTGCCAGCAGCTCCCTTGGGGGACAGGGCAGTTCACCCCTCCACTTT. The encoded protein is CASSSLGGQGSSPLHF.